This TCR beta chain stems from a study of blood T cell repertoires in COVID-19. Across the whole study: Material from acute and convalescent COVID-19 was sourced from the United States, Italy and Spain.

The germline V gene encodes CDR1 LGHDT and CDR2 YNNKEL (reference sequence). This CDR3 region has 16 residues. The V and J ends lost 0 bases and 7 bases, in that order; junction bases with no gene match: 9. The table came from immunoSEQ multiplex PCR; TCRdb's copy has only in-frame clones and leaves some out. The table has some 130,000 clones, more than 75% seen once. The sample holds a few counts of this clone. The sequenced material came from peripheral blood. The receptor comes from an elderly man with acute or convalescent COVID-19. V and J are TRBV3-1 (or the pseudogene TRBV3-2) and TRBJ2-1, with TRBD1 matching 7 bases. Here the CDR3 reads CASSQDTGARGNEQFF. In nucleotides, the CDR3 is TGTGCCAGCAGCCAAGATACAGGGGCCCGAGGAAATGAGCAGTTCTTC.